A single sample is the source of the 28 T cell receptor beta chains below, sequenced in a study of shared clonotypes between healthy human individuals (dated by TCRdb to the early 2020s). Library prep was done by the immunoSEQ multiplex PCR assay. Entries here come from immuneACCESS through TCRdb and include only in-frame sequences with V and J called. Some clones fail to appear in such tables; in the studies checked, an unresolved V gene covers under half of the shortfall, and the cause of the remainder is unknown. The sample table lists approximately 2.1 million clones, 85% to 95% of them with a count of one. The ten top clones hold about 0.39% of the sample. Sequenced: naive CD4+ T cells from PBMCs. This specimen's cell subset or site label, interpreted: CD45RA+ positively selected. The receptors here all came from a man aged 18 to 35 in good health. Some clones in this sample may be carry-over from other donors' samples.

V and J are TRBV29-1 and TRBJ1-1; tentatively, D is TRBD1 (5 bases). Per germline, CDR1 SQVTM and CDR2 ANQGSEA. This CDR3 has 12 amino acids. Trimming pared 7 bases from V and 2 bases from J, leaving 11 bases between. The CDR3 DNA reads as TGCAGCGGCGTCGGGGCTAACACTGAAGCTTTCTTT. Protein sequence: CSGVGANTEAFF.

The chain joins TRBV28 to TRBJ1-4; a weak D match, TRBD1 (5 bases). There are 14 residues in the CDR3. Per germline, CDR1 MDHEN and CDR2 SYDVKM. The ends were cut back, 6 bases at V and 7 bases at J, with 15 bases in the middle. The CDR3 sequence: CASRGEGTGEKLFF. The CDR3, as DNA: TGTGCCAGCAGGGGGGAAGGGACGGGTGAAAAACTGTTTTTT.

The V gene is TRBV7-3, the J gene TRBJ2-7; 10 bases line up with TRBD2. CDR1 and CDR2 from the germline V gene are SGHTA and FQGTGA. This CDR3 contains 14 residues. Germline trimming cut 6 bases from V and 2 bases from J; bases unmatched to any gene: 4. In DNA form, the CDR3 reads TGTGCCAGCAGAAGGACTAGCGGAGCCTACGAGCAGTACTTC. Residues: CASRRTSGAYEQYF. Supplemented by reference TRBV7-3 and TRBJ2-7, the full variable domain reads GAGVSQTPSNKVTEKGKYVELRCDPISGHTALYWYRQSLGQGPEFLIYFQGTGAADDSGLPNDRFFAVRPEGSVSTLKIQRTERGDSAVYLCASRRTSGAYEQYFGPGTRLTVT.

This rearrangement joins TRBV28 to TRBJ2-2; no reliable D call. CDR1 and CDR2 (germline): MDHEN, SYDVKM. The CDR3 contains 17 residues. V dropped 2 bases and J dropped 2 bases, with 15 bases sitting between them. CDR3 nucleotide sequence: TGTGCCAGCAGTTTAGGTCACGGCAGGACCAACACCGGGGAGCTGTTTTTT. Its translation is CASSLGHGRTNTGELFF.

This chain uses TRBV27 with TRBJ2-2, with 8 bases matching TRBD1. V lost 0 bases, J lost 0 bases, and 9 bases stayed unmatched. This CDR3 is built from 19 residues. CDR1 is MNHEY and CDR2 is SMNVEV in the germline V gene (reference sequence). The chain's CDR3 is CASSLSPAQGAPNTGELFF. The CDR3 DNA reads TGTGCCAGCAGTTTATCCCCCGCGCAGGGGGCCCCGAACACCGGGGAGCTGTTTTTT.

The V and J genes are TRBV5-1 and TRBJ1-1; D perhaps matches TRBD1 (6 bases). Germline assignment: CDR1 SGHRS and CDR2 YFSETQ. Trimming removed 1 base at V and 4 bases at J, with 17 bases between. This CDR3 comprises 16 residues. CDR3 nucleotides: TGCGCCAGCAGCTTGATACGGTCAGGGGACGGCACTGAAGCTTTCTTT. Amino acids: CASSLIRSGDGTEAFF. The full variable domain, completed using reference TRBV5-1 and TRBJ1-1, is KAGVTQTPRYLIKTRGQQVTLSCSPISGHRSVSWYQQTPGQGLQFLFEYFSETQRNKGNFPGRFSGRQFSNSRSEMNVSTLELGDSALYLCASSLIRSGDGTEAFFGQGTRLTVV.

The V call is TRBV28, the J call TRBJ2-7; the match to TRBD1 covers 8 bases. The CDR3 has 15 amino acids. Trimming took 7 bases from V and 4 from J; bases not matched to a gene: 12. Germline lookup yields CDR1 MDHEN and CDR2 SYDVKM. CDR3 in amino acids: CASTTLGTGRYEQYF. For the CDR3, the DNA is TGTGCCAGCACCACTTTAGGGACAGGACGATACGAGCAGTACTTC.

As to this clone: The same CDR3 is also encoded by other DNA sequences in this sample. The chain recombines TRBV9 with TRBJ2-1, with D unclear. Germline CDR1 SGDLS, CDR2 YYNGEE. Trimming took 0 bases from V and 6 from J, leaving 7 bases between them. The CDR3 has 13 amino acids. The CDR3 region has the DNA TGTGCCAGCAGCGTAGGGGCTACCAATGAGCAGTTCTTC. It yields the protein CASSVGATNEQFF.

This clone was seen a handful of times. This chain joins TRBV6-1 and TRBJ2-5; no definite D call. V dropped 6 bases and J dropped 0 bases, with 11 bases sitting between them. From germline, CDR1 is MNHNS and CDR2 SASEGT. The CDR3 loop spans 14 amino acids. The CDR3 is CASRPTAYQETQYF. The CDR3 bases are TGTGCCAGCAGGCCAACAGCCTACCAAGAGACCCAGTACTTC.

This chain uses TRBV5-1 with TRBJ1-1; D might be TRBD1 (6 bases). The germline V gene has CDR1 SGHRS and CDR2 YFSETQ. V was shortened by 4 bases and J by 3 bases, with 13 bases between the two germline ends. The CDR3 is 14 amino acids. The CDR3 sequence: CASSGTGWDTEAFF. Written as DNA, the CDR3 is TGCGCCAGCAGCGGCACAGGGTGGGACACTGAAGCTTTCTTT.

The rearrangement uses TRBV10-3 and TRBJ1-1; D perhaps matches TRBD1 (5 bases). This CDR3 has 14 amino acids. Germline CDR1 ENHRY, CDR2 SYGVKD. The ends were cut back, 9 bases at V and 0 bases at J, with 14 bases in the middle. CDR3 sequence (DNA): TGTGCCATAACCGCTGGGGGATTGAACACTGAAGCTTTCTTT. It specifies CAITAGGLNTEAFF.

This chain joins TRBV9 and TRBJ2-7, with no clear D. This CDR3 is built from 15 residues. Between the trimmed V and J ends, which lost 0 bases and 0 bases, there was a span of 10 bases. Germline CDR1 SGDLS, CDR2 YYNGEE. CDR3 amino acids: CASSVEARDSYEQYF. CDR3 in DNA: TGTGCCAGCAGCGTAGAGGCTAGGGACTCCTACGAGCAGTACTTC.

Worth noting for this clone: The junction does not match germline at one end; this may be a read error. Additional DNA sequences in this sample encode the identical CDR3. The chain carries TRBV7-9 and TRBJ1-1; maybe TRBD1 (6 bases). The V gene's germline CDR1 is SEHNR and CDR2 FQNEAQ (reference sequence). The CDR3 is made up of 16 amino acids. The CDR3 DNA reads TGTGCCAGCAGCCTAGCAATCCCAGGGGAGAACACTGAAGCTTTCTTT. Translating gives CASSLAIPGENTEAFF.

This chain uses TRBV2 with TRBJ2-1, with unresolved D. The CDR3 consists of 15 residues. Germline values: CDR1 SNHLY, CDR2 FYNNEI. Trimming took 5 bases from V and 0 from J, leaving 11 bases between them. The CDR3 region has the DNA TGTGCCAGCAGTTCCAGCGAAAGCTCCTACAATGAGCAGTTCTTC. Its protein product is CASSSSESSYNEQFF.

The chain carries TRBV13 and TRBJ1-4; TRBD1 agrees at 10 bases. The junction had 12 bases not matched to a gene; V was cut back by 5 bases and J by 12 bases. The length of the CDR3 is 15 residues. The germline V gene encodes CDR1 PRHDT and CDR2 FYEKMQ (reference sequence). This CDR3 reads CASSRRTGGPAELFF. The CDR3 DNA reads TGTGCCAGCAGCCGACGGACAGGGGGGCCTGCGGAACTGTTTTTT.

The gene calls are TRBV4-2 and TRBJ2-2; D remains unclear. The CDR3 is 15 residues long. Between the trimmed V and J ends, which lost 4 bases and 1 base, there was a span of 10 bases. Per the germline V gene, CDR1 is LGHNA and CDR2 is YNFKEQ. The CDR3 DNA is TGTGCCAGCAGCCCGCAGACGGGGAACACCGGGGAGCTGTTTTTT. As protein: CASSPQTGNTGELFF.

The chain uses TRBV2 and TRBJ2-1; maybe TRBD2 (6 bases). V lost 3 bases to trimming and J lost 0 bases, with 9 bases between them. Germline V gene sequence: CDR1 SNHLY, CDR2 FYNNEI. The CDR3 is 15 amino acids. In nucleotides, the CDR3 is TGTGCCAGCAGTGACGGGGGACGCTCCTACAATGAGCAGTTCTTC. This codes for CASSDGGRSYNEQFF.

The chain uses TRBV19 and TRBJ2-3; a weak D match, TRBD1 (6 bases). Germline loops: CDR1 LNHDA, CDR2 SQIVND (reference sequence). V lost 5 bases to trimming and J lost 10 bases, with 16 bases between them. The CDR3 totals 13 residues. As DNA, the CDR3 is TGTGCCAGTAGTGGGACATTTAACGGGGCGCAGTATTTT. Residues: CASSGTFNGAQYF.

The chain joins TRBV15 to TRBJ2-1; 13 positions match TRBD2. The CDR3 has 15 residues. From germline, CDR1 is LNHNV and CDR2 YYDKDF (reference sequence). J was trimmed by 9 bases and V by 3 bases; bases with no gene match: 5. CDR3 sequence reads: CATSRGTSGKVEQFF. The CDR3 coding sequence is TGTGCCACCAGCAGGGGGACTAGCGGGAAAGTTGAGCAGTTCTTC.

The J gene is TRBJ1-2, the V gene TRBV2; D uncertain. The CDR3 spans 12 residues. Germline assignment: CDR1 SNHLY and CDR2 FYNNEI. V shed 8 bases and J shed 7 bases, with 14 bases lying between them. The CDR3, as DNA: TGTGCCAGCGTCGAGGGTAAGAGTGGCTACACCTTC. The encoded protein is CASVEGKSGYTF.

In the case of this clone: Other DNA sequences in this sample translate to the same CDR3. V usage is TRBV28 and J usage is TRBJ1-2; 8 bases are a match to TRBD1. CDR3 length: 14 residues. The V and J ends lost 6 bases and 5 bases, in that order; junction bases with no gene match: 8. Germline values: CDR1 MDHEN, CDR2 SYDVKM. This CDR3 reads CASSPGTGLYGYTF. CDR3 coding DNA: TGTGCCAGCAGCCCCGGGACAGGCCTTTATGGCTACACCTTC.

In its sample, this clone was seen once. CDR3 amino acids: CASSFTTGGLYEQYF. The CDR3 DNA reads TGTGCCAGCAGCTTTACGACAGGGGGACTCTACGAGCAGTACTTC. The chain carries TRBV7-8 and TRBJ2-7, with 9 bases fitting TRBD1. The length of the CDR3 is 15 residues. The junction had 6 bases not matched to a gene; V was cut back by 3 bases and J by 3 bases. Germline V CDR1 and CDR2: SGHVS, FQNEAQ.

V usage is TRBV2 and J usage is TRBJ2-3, with D unresolved. CDR3 length: 15 amino acids. CDR1 and CDR2 from the germline V gene are SNHLY and FYNNEI. The germline V and J ends were trimmed by 4 bases and 0 bases, with 11 bases remaining between them. The DNA for the CDR3 is TGTGCCAGCAGTGTTCCGGGCGGAAGCACAGATACGCAGTATTTT. This sequence encodes CASSVPGGSTDTQYF. Full variable domain (remainder filled in from reference TRBV2 and TRBJ2-3): EPEVTQTPSHQVTQMGQEVILRCVPISNHLYFYWYRQILGQKVEFLVSFYNNEISEKSEIFDDQFSVERPDGSNFTLKIRSTKLEDSAMYFCASSVPGGSTDTQYFGPGTRLTVL.

The chain uses TRBV18 and TRBJ1-3; tentatively, D is TRBD1 (5 bases). Trimming shortened V by 3 bases and J by 4 bases, and 10 bases separated the two germline ends. The CDR3 is made up of 14 amino acids. Germline assignment: CDR1 KGHSH and CDR2 LQKENI. CDR3 sequence (DNA): TGTGCCAGCTCACCCCGGGACGGAGGAAACACCATATATTTT. Amino acids: CASSPRDGGNTIYF.

The V gene is TRBV5-1, the J gene TRBJ2-2; D might be TRBD2 (5 bases). CDR1 is SGHRS, CDR2 YFSETQ, per germline. This CDR3 spans 16 amino acids. V dropped 6 bases and J dropped 4 bases, with 19 bases sitting between them. DNA of the CDR3: TGCGCCAGCACTCTTAGTGGATCCCGGGGCACCGGGGAGCTGTTTTTT. It yields the protein CASTLSGSRGTGELFF.

The J gene is TRBJ1-1, the V gene TRBV28, with 8 bases fitting TRBD1. Germline trimming cut 4 bases from V and 0 bases from J; bases unmatched to any gene: 4. Germline V lookup: CDR1 MDHEN, CDR2 SYDVKM. The CDR3 runs 15 residues. The CDR3 DNA sequence: TGTGCCAGCAGTTACTACAGGGGGATGAACACTGAAGCTTTCTTT. Amino acids: CASSYYRGMNTEAFF.

This clone was seen a single time. The rearrangement uses TRBV28 and TRBJ2-6, with D perhaps assigned TRBD1 or TRBD2 (6 bases each). Looked up from germline, CDR1 is MDHEN and CDR2 is SYDVKM. V was cut by 2 bases and J by 3 bases, with 8 bases left in between. The CDR3 is made up of 15 amino acids. In DNA, the CDR3 is TGTGCCAGCAGTTTAAGGGGGGTTGGGGCCAACGTCCTGACTTTC. Translation: CASSLRGVGANVLTF.

V and J are TRBV15 and TRBJ2-2, with D unresolved. V lost 1 base and J lost 6, with 6 bases in between. The V gene's germline CDR1 is LNHNV and CDR2 YYDKDF (reference sequence). The length of the CDR3 is 13 residues. CDR3 DNA: TGTGCCACCAGCAGAGGGTTCGCCGGGGAGCTGTTTTTT. Protein sequence: CATSRGFAGELFF.